What follows describes a single T cell receptor beta chain. Its antigen is unknown. Per-base qualities were not stored, and no clone one base away is much larger. Each collaborating institution followed its own protocols to collect whole blood in K2EDTA tubes. For TCRbeta analysis, collaborator samples were shipped as frozen whole blood, as isolated PBMCs, or as DNA extracted from either sample type. CDR1 DFQATT and CDR2 SNEGSKA are derived from the germline V gene (reference sequence). V loses 3 bases at its end and J loses 2 bases; junction bases beyond the gene matches: 6. The CDR3 spans 14 residues, from the cysteine through the phenylalanine. CDR3 DNA only is kept here, 42 bases in frame from base 1. This entry is derived from a study of blood T cell repertoires in COVID-19 (dated by TCRdb to the early 2020s). With regard to the full study: The collaborator samples originated in the United States, Italy and Spain and spanned the acute and convalescent phases of COVID-19. The samples were drawn from two sources: the first 160 participants of the ongoing ImmuneRACE study, and some 1,300 subjects contributed by 6 global collaborators. Sample metadata almost always included a de-identified subject ID, COVID-19 status, age in years and sex. Subjects who had been exposed to COVID-19, were actively infected with it, or had recovered from it provided the deeply sampled blood TCRbeta repertoires that made up the dataset. The repertoires were made available in a free public database intended to serve as a resource for research on the immune response to SARS-CoV-2. The material from the prospective study consisted of cDNA or gDNA derived from T cells, B-cell-depleted T cells, or PBMCs. Where available, HLA class I and class II types were obtained from metadata supplied by the sample provider rather than from assay-based typing.

What the authors observed across the whole study: How much clinical and demographic metadata was included differed by source and by participant, and the metadata was provided uncurated.

TCRbeta CDR3 regions were amplified from genomic DNA using the immunoSEQ Assay, a bias-controlled multiplex PCR. In the authors' own workflow: The number of nucleated cells in each sample was estimated from the amplification of reference gene primers within the assay. To quantify the absolute abundance of each unique TCRbeta CDR3 rearrangement, sequence reads were collapsed and filtered. For each sample, productive Simpson clonality was calculated as the square root of Simpson's diversity index across productive rearrangements. Drawn from immuneACCESS, this table holds only the in-frame rearrangements with V and J called that TCRdb kept. Clones are partly lost; checked studies trace under half to an unresolved V gene and leave the rest unexplained. For V, J and clone size, that table is used; D and trimming come from the DNA. The sample table shows 35,000 to 50,000 clones, and about 82% are seen once. The ten largest clones add up to about 9.1% of the sample.

The rearranged chain carries TRBV20-1 and TRBJ2-7, with TRBD2 matching 8 junction bases. This TCR was sampled from a man aged 55 to 70 in a cohort sampled during active COVID-19. The sample comprised peripheral blood. The CDR3 region has the sequence CSASQLADTYEQYF. The nucleotide sequence is TGCAGTGCTAGTCAACTAGCGGACACCTACGAGCAGTACTTC.